This entry lists 7 T cell receptor beta chains sequenced from one sample in a study of CD8 T cells in ankylosing spondylitis. Study-level points and caveats: There was a TCR beta motif, made of several highly homologous variants, that appeared characteristic of ankylosing spondylitis blood.

MiXCR, applied by TCRdb to the 5' RACE reads, yields one record per CDR3 protein. The table has about 800,000 distinct CDR3 sequences, 12% seen once. Their specific antigens are unknown. The sequenced material came from blood, either unsorted or a sorted T cell fraction (not recorded which). These receptors all stem from a male donor with ankylosing spondylitis.

The chain has TRBV7-9 and TRBJ1-1; D remains unclear. Trimming cost V 5 bases and J 0 bases, with 7 bases left between them. The CDR3 spans 13 residues. Germline V gene lookup returns CDR1 SEHNR and CDR2 FQNEAQ (reference sequence). The CDR3 coding sequence is TGTGCCAGCAGCCAAGAAATGAACACTGAAGCTTTCTTT. Translation gives CASSQEMNTEAFF.

In its sample, this clonotype was seen many times. The chain recombines TRBV12-3 or TRBV12-4 with TRBJ1-4; possible D gene TRBD1, 5 bases. Trimming pared 5 bases from V and 13 bases from J, leaving 20 bases between. This CDR3 is 14 amino acids long. CDR3: CASSPYLEGDALFF. CDR3 nucleotide sequence: TGTGCCAGCAGTCCCTACCTAGAAGGGGATGCACTGTTTTTT.

This clonotype was counted a few times. This rearrangement joins TRBV20-1 to TRBJ2-3; D remains ambiguous. The germline V gene encodes CDR1 DFQATT and CDR2 SNEGSKA (reference sequence). The CDR3 contains 14 residues. V lost 0 bases, J lost 6 bases, and 13 bases lay in between. DNA of the CDR3: TGCAGTGCTAGAGATCATCTCCACCCGGATACGCAGTATTTT. Translating it yields CSARDHLHPDTQYF.

V is TRBV30 and J is TRBJ2-1; TRBD2 matches at 7 bases. The CDR3 runs to 16 residues. From germline, CDR1 is GTSNPN and CDR2 SVGIG (reference sequence). V lost 8 bases to trimming and J lost 0 bases; unmatched junction nucleotides: 13. CDR3 in DNA: TGTGCCGCCATTCAAGCGGGAATACCCTCCTACAATGAGCAGTTCTTC. This translates into CAAIQAGIPSYNEQFF.

The CDR3, as DNA: TGTGCCAGCACCCCCGTTTACCCCGGCGGTTACGAGCAGTACTTC. It yields the protein CASTPVYPGGYEQYF. The J gene is TRBJ2-7, the V gene TRBV12-3 or TRBV12-4; D remains unclear. V shed 7 bases and J shed 4 bases, with 20 bases lying between them. The CDR3 has 15 residues.

The table lists this clonotype with a few counts. This rearrangement joins TRBV6-1 to TRBJ1-4, with TRBD1 identical over 9 bases. The CDR3 consists of 15 residues. From germline, CDR1 is MNHNS and CDR2 SASEGT. V lost 5 bases, J lost 5 bases, and 6 bases stayed unmatched. The CDR3 DNA is TGTGCCAGCAGTAGGGGAGGGACAGGGAATGAAAAACTGTTTTTT. Translated, it gives CASSRGGTGNEKLFF.

The chain carries TRBV4-3 and TRBJ1-2; no firm D call. CDR3 length: 15 amino acids. CDR1 is LGHNA and CDR2 is YSLEER in the germline V gene. V dropped 4 bases and J dropped 5 bases, with 17 bases sitting between them. The CDR3 loop is CASSRLGEARYGYTF. The CDR3 coding sequence is TGCGCCAGCAGCCGCTTAGGTGAGGCCCGGTATGGCTACACCTTC.